This T cell receptor (beta chain) was observed in a study of cytomegalovirus exposure and HLA in healthy donors. Study in general: Under 85% of 350 to 400 genotyped donors fell in the Caucasian-associated ancestry cluster.

The PCR contained 60 Vbeta and 13 Jbeta primers. The data were produced by immunoSEQ multiplex PCR, yet TCRdb's version contains in-frame clones alone and is incomplete. The table has roughly 200,000 clones, approximately 80% seen once. CDR3 size: 19 residues. This sequence joins TRBV21-1 and TRBJ2-4; the DNA was not compared with TRBD2, the D call given in the table. TRBV21-1 has pseudogene status. The sequence came from a woman in her forties or fifties in good health and CMV-seronegative. Sequences were obtained from PBMCs. DNA for the CDR3: TGTGCCAGCACCTCCCGGGGGGTTGACCCGCCCCCGGACAGAAACATTCAGTACTTC. This encodes CASTSRGVDPPPDRNIQYF.